The rows below give T cell receptor beta chains drawn from one sample of a study of beta chain features in type 1 diabetes. Measured with immunoSEQ multiplex PCR; TCRdb has only the in-frame clones, and not every one. The top ten hold 2% to 2.5% of the sample, which has 35,000 to 45,000 clones, about 65% seen once. Sequenced input: Tregs from blood. Receptors originate from a woman in her thirties in good health. CDR3s include the opening cysteine and the closing phenylalanine or tryptophan. Each record gives: clone size, V gene, D gene, J gene, CDR3 DNA, CDR3 protein. D genes are given only for firm matches. A clone size is listed for some rows: how often the clone was seen (once, few, many), or a class if it is expanded.

size: .; V: TRBV21-1; D: .; J: TRBJ2-7; DNA: TGTGCCAGCAGCAAAAGACAAGCCGAGCAGTACTTC; CDR3: CASSKRQAEQYF
size: once; V: TRBV18; D: .; J: TRBJ2-6; DNA: TGTGCCAGCTTCGGGGGAATTGACGCTGGGGCCAACGTCCTGACTTTC; CDR3: CASFGGIDAGANVLTF
size: .; V: TRBV28; D: TRBD1; J: TRBJ1-1; DNA: TGTGCCAGCAGTTTCAGGGACAGGGCGAACACTGAAGCTTTCTTT; CDR3: CASSFRDRANTEAFF
size: .; V: TRBV18; D: .; J: TRBJ2-7; DNA: TGTGCCAGCTCACCACTCCGTAGTTTCGGCGAGCAGTACTTC; CDR3: CASSPLRSFGEQYF
size: few; V: TRBV28; D: .; J: TRBJ2-4; DNA: TGTGCCAGCAGTTTGGTTTGGGGCAGCAAAAACATTCAGTACTTC; CDR3: CASSLVWGSKNIQYF
size: .; V: TRBV29-1; D: TRBD2; J: TRBJ2-1; DNA: TGCAGCGTTGAAATAGCGGGAGGCCTCTCCTACAATGAGCAGTTCTTC; CDR3: CSVEIAGGLSYNEQFF
size: .; V: TRBV14; D: .; J: TRBJ2-5; DNA: TGTGCCAGCAGCCTATCCTCGGGACTCCACAGGGGGACCCAGTACTTC; CDR3: CASSLSSGLHRGTQYF
size: .; V: TRBV28; D: .; J: TRBJ2-2; DNA: TGTGCCAGCAGTCCCGGGACTGGGTACGGGGAGCTGTTTTTT; CDR3: CASSPGTGYGELFF
size: once; V: TRBV11-3; D: TRBD1; J: TRBJ2-1; DNA: TGTGCCAGCAGCCCCTGGACAGGGGTGGCCTCCTACAATGAGCAGTTCTTC; CDR3: CASSPWTGVASYNEQFF
size: .; V: TRBV18; D: .; J: TRBJ1-1; DNA: TGTGCCAGCTCACCGGGGGGGGGCTGGAACACTGAAGCTTTCTTT; CDR3: CASSPGGGWNTEAFF
size: .; V: TRBV7-3; D: .; J: TRBJ1-1; DNA: TGTGCCAGCAGCTTAGAGGTCCTCAACACTGAAGCTTTCTTT; CDR3: CASSLEVLNTEAFF
size: few; V: TRBV7-9; D: .; J: TRBJ2-6; DNA: TGTGCCAGCAGCCCGACCGGGAAGCTCTCTGGGGCCAACGTCCTGACTTTC; CDR3: CASSPTGKLSGANVLTF
size: few; V: TRBV30; D: .; J: TRBJ1-5; DNA: TGTGCCTGGAAAGGGGGGGACCAGCCCCAGCATTTT; CDR3: CAWKGGDQPQHF
size: .; V: TRBV7-2; D: .; J: TRBJ2-4; DNA: TGTGCCAGCAGCTTATTCGAGGGCTTCTACAAAAACATTCAGTACTTC; CDR3: CASSLFEGFYKNIQYF
size: once; V: TRBV6-6; D: .; J: TRBJ1-2; DNA: TGTGCCAGCAGTTACGCGGGCTACACCTTC; CDR3: CASSYAGYTF
size: medium-sized; V: TRBV19; D: TRBD1; J: TRBJ1-5; DNA: TGTGCCAGTAGTACGAGGACAGGGGGCTCGTGGCCCCAGCATTTT; CDR3: CASSTRTGGSWPQHF
size: .; V: TRBV5-1; D: .; J: TRBJ2-2; DNA: TGCGCCAGCAGCTTGCCTGGAGGGTCCAACACCGGGGAGCTGTTTTTT; CDR3: CASSLPGGSNTGELFF
size: .; V: TRBV30; D: TRBD1; J: TRBJ1-2; DNA: TGTGCCTGGAGTGTACAGCTCTACAGGGGGCGCGGCTCTCAGGGTGGAGGCTACACCTTC; CDR3: CAWSVQLYRGRGSQGGGYTF
size: few; V: TRBV4-3; D: .; J: TRBJ1-4; DNA: TGCGCCAGCAGCCAAGAGGTTCTAGGGGTAGGGGAAAAACTGTTTTTT; CDR3: CASSQEVLGVGEKLFF
size: few; V: TRBV28; D: .; J: TRBJ2-5; DNA: TGTGCCAGCAGTCGACCCGGCCTCTATAACAGGGTGGAGACCCAGTACTTC; CDR3: CASSRPGLYNRVETQYF
size: .; V: TRBV6-5; D: TRBD2; J: TRBJ2-7; DNA: TGTGCCAGCAGTAGACGACTAGCGCCGAAGGGCGAGCAGTACTTC; CDR3: CASSRRLAPKGEQYF
size: .; V: TRBV7-3; D: TRBD2; J: TRBJ2-3; DNA: TGTGCCAGCAGCTTCGGGACTAGCGGGGCGGATACGCAGTATTTT; CDR3: CASSFGTSGADTQYF
size: .; V: TRBV18; D: TRBD2; J: TRBJ2-1; DNA: TGTGCCAGCTCAGGCGGGAGGCACTCAGGAGAGCAGTTCTTC; CDR3: CASSGGRHSGEQFF
size: .; V: TRBV18; D: TRBD2; J: TRBJ2-1; DNA: TGTGCCAGCTCACCCGGACTAGCGGGCGGCTCTGAGCAGTTCTTC; CDR3: CASSPGLAGGSEQFF
size: few; V: TRBV5-1; D: TRBD2; J: TRBJ2-7; DNA: TGCGCCAGCAGCTTCGGGACTAGCGGGAGCGAGCAGTACTTC; CDR3: CASSFGTSGSEQYF
size: medium-sized; V: TRBV28; D: .; J: TRBJ1-5; DNA: TGTGCCAGCAGTTCAGGCCACCACAATCAGCCCCAGCATTTT; CDR3: CASSSGHHNQPQHF
size: .; V: TRBV20-1; D: .; J: TRBJ2-7; DNA: TGCAGCCCTAAGGGGCCATACGAGCAGTACTTC; CDR3: CSPKGPYEQYF
size: .; V: TRBV11-2; D: TRBD2; J: TRBJ2-1; DNA: TGTGCCAGCAGCTTAGGAGGCGGGAGTGGGTACAATGAGCAGTTCTTC; CDR3: CASSLGGGSGYNEQFF
size: .; V: TRBV18; D: .; J: TRBJ1-1; DNA: TGTGCCAGCTTTATCGGAGCGGACTTTGAAGCTTTCTTT; CDR3: CASFIGADFEAFF
size: .; V: TRBV7-2; D: .; J: TRBJ2-5; DNA: TGTGCCAGCACGGCGCCGGGACTTCAAGAGACCCAGTACTTC; CDR3: CASTAPGLQETQYF
size: .; V: TRBV7-2; D: .; J: TRBJ2-5; DNA: TGTGCCAGCAGCTCGCGCCGGGACAACATCGGGTACTTC; CDR3: CASSSRRDNIGYF
size: .; V: TRBV27; D: .; J: TRBJ1-2; DNA: TGTGCCAGCAGTGCCATGTTCGGCTATGGCTACACCTTC; CDR3: CASSAMFGYGYTF
size: few; V: TRBV4-2; D: TRBD1; J: TRBJ1-1; DNA: TGTGCCAGCACAGGGGGGCGAAGGACTGAAGCTTTCTTT; CDR3: CASTGGRRTEAFF
size: .; V: TRBV11-3; D: TRBD1; J: TRBJ2-3; DNA: TGTGCCAGCAGCTTTGGACAGGGCACAGATACGCAGTATTTT; CDR3: CASSFGQGTDTQYF
size: .; V: TRBV4-1; D: TRBD1; J: TRBJ2-5; DNA: TGCGCCAGCAGCCTCGAGGACAGGGTTTGGGAGACCCAGTACTTC; CDR3: CASSLEDRVWETQYF
size: .; V: TRBV18; D: TRBD1; J: TRBJ2-1; DNA: TGTGCCAGCTCACCCCTCCGGGACAGGGGTTTTGGTGAGCAGTTCTTC; CDR3: CASSPLRDRGFGEQFF
size: .; V: TRBV25-1; D: .; J: TRBJ2-7; DNA: TGTGCCAGCAGTGCTCCGGAGGGGCTTTTCCACGAGCAGTACTTC; CDR3: CASSAPEGLFHEQYF
size: .; V: TRBV7-9; D: .; J: TRBJ2-3; DNA: TGTGCCAGCGGGCCCCTCACAGATACGCAGTATTTT; CDR3: CASGPLTDTQYF
size: .; V: TRBV28; D: .; J: TRBJ1-1; DNA: TGTGCCAGCACTCCCATATCACTTACTGAAGCTTTCTTT; CDR3: CASTPISLTEAFF
size: .; V: TRBV7-2; D: .; J: TRBJ2-7; DNA: TGTGCCAGCAGCTTCACACGGGCGGGCTCCTACGAGCAGTACTTC; CDR3: CASSFTRAGSYEQYF
size: .; V: TRBV20-1; D: .; J: TRBJ2-7; DNA: TGCAGTGCGGACGGGGCCTACGAGCAGTACTTC; CDR3: CSADGAYEQYF
size: .; V: TRBV5-1; D: .; J: TRBJ1-1; DNA: TGCGCCAGCAGCAGGGAGATCGACACTGAAGCTTTCTTT; CDR3: CASSREIDTEAFF
size: .; V: TRBV5-1; D: .; J: TRBJ2-5; DNA: TGCGCCAGCAGCTATAAAGAGACCCAGTACTTC; CDR3: CASSYKETQYF
size: few; V: TRBV30; D: TRBD1; J: TRBJ1-3; DNA: TGTGCCTGGAGATCAGGGGGCGGAAACACCATATATTTT; CDR3: CAWRSGGGNTIYF
size: .; V: TRBV5-1; D: TRBD1; J: TRBJ1-5; DNA: TGCGCCAGCAGCTTGGGGGGACAGGGCCAGCCCCAGCATTTT; CDR3: CASSLGGQGQPQHF
size: once; V: TRBV29-1; D: TRBD2; J: TRBJ2-7; DNA: TGCAGCGCTCTTCGGACTAGCGGGAGGGCCGGATTCTCCTACGAGCAGTACTTC; CDR3: CSALRTSGRAGFSYEQYF
size: .; V: TRBV18; D: .; J: TRBJ1-4; DNA: TGTGCCAGCTCACAACAGGCAACTAATGAAAAACTGTTTTTT; CDR3: CASSQQATNEKLFF
size: .; V: TRBV2; D: .; J: TRBJ2-7; DNA: TGTGCCAGCAGGACCACCGGCTCGGGCTCCTACGAGCAGTACTTC; CDR3: CASRTTGSGSYEQYF